These 4 T cell receptor beta chains share one sample of origin, sequenced in a study of cytotoxic CD8 clonotypes in ibrutinib-treated CLL. Clones were sequenced by immunoSEQ multiplex PCR, and TCRdb holds only the in-frame ones, with some missing. The sample carries over 65,000 clones, roughly 83% recorded once. The sample was PBMCs, taken after 12 months of ibrutinib treatment. The source of these receptors is a human donor with chronic lymphocytic leukemia.

This chain joins TRBV29-1 and TRBJ1-2; no clear D. Germline V gene data show CDR1 as SQVTM and CDR2 as ANQGSEA. CDR3 length: 12 amino acids. Deletions cut 2 bases from V and 10 bases from J, with 14 bases between. The CDR3 DNA reads TGCAGCGTTGAATCCCCAGGACGGGACTACACCTTC. Translated: CSVESPGRDYTF.

The chain combines TRBV11-1 with TRBJ2-5; D ambiguous. CDR3 size: 13 residues. Germline V lookup: CDR1 SGHAT, CDR2 FQDESV (reference sequence). Trimming pared 4 bases from V and 5 bases from J, leaving 11 bases between. This chain's CDR3 is CASSSLLLETQYF. The CDR3 nucleotides are TGTGCCAGCAGCTCCCTTCTTCTGGAGACCCAGTACTTC.

The gene calls are TRBV6-5 and TRBJ2-3; D is possibly TRBD2 (6 bases). V was pared by 8 bases and J by 5 bases, with 20 bases between. The CDR3 contains 15 residues. In germline, CDR1 is MNHEY, CDR2 SVGAGI. This CDR3 is CASRDGGTRLDTQYF. The DNA for the CDR3 is TGTGCCAGCCGAGATGGCGGGACCAGGTTAGATACGCAGTATTTT.

V is TRBV7-9 and J is TRBJ1-3; 7 bases map to TRBD1. J lost 0 bases, V lost 5 bases, and 10 bases had no gene match. The length of the CDR3 is 17 residues. In germline, CDR1 is SEHNR, CDR2 FQNEAQ (reference sequence). The CDR3 here is CASSPPGTASSGNTIYF. CDR3 DNA: TGTGCCAGCAGCCCCCCGGGGACAGCCTCCTCTGGAAACACCATATATTTT. The whole variable domain, filled in from reference TRBV7-9 and TRBJ1-3, reads DTGVSQNPRHKITKRGQNVTFRCDPISEHNRLYWYRQTLGQGPEFLTYFQNEAQLEKSRLLSDRFSAERPKGSFSTLEIQRTEQGDSAMYLCASSPPGTASSGNTIYFGEGSWLTVV.